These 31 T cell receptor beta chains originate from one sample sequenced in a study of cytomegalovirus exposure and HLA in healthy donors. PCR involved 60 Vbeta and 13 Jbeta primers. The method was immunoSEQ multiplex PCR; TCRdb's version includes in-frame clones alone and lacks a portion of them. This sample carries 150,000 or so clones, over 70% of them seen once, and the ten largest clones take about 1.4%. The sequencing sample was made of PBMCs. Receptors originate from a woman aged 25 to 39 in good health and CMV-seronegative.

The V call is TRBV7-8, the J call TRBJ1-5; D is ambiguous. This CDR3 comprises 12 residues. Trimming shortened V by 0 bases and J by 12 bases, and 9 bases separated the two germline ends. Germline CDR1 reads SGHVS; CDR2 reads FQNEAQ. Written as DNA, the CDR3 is TGTGCCAGCAGCTTAGCTGTGTCAGACCAGCATTTT. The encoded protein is CASSLAVSDQHF.

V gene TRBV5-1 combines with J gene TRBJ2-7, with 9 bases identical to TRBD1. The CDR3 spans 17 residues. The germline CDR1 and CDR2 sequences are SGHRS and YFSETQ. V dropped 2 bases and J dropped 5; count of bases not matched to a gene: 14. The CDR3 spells CASSFHLRTGVRNEQYF. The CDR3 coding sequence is TGCGCCAGCAGCTTTCACCTCCGGACAGGGGTTCGGAACGAGCAGTACTTC.

The CDR3 loop is CASSSRDKNTEAFF. The CDR3 bases are TGCGCCAGCAGCTCCCGGGACAAAAACACTGAAGCTTTCTTT. The chain carries TRBV5-1 and TRBJ1-1; tentative D call: TRBD1 (6 bases). V shed 3 bases and J shed 2 bases, with 11 bases lying between them. Per germline, CDR1 SGHRS and CDR2 YFSETQ. The CDR3 length is 14 residues.

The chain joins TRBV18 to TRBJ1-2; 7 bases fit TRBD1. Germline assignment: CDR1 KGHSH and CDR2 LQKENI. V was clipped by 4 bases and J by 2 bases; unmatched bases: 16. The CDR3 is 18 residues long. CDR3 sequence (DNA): TGTGCCAGCTCACTCATCTCAGAGGGTATGGGACAGAACTATGGCTACACCTTC. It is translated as CASSLISEGMGQNYGYTF.

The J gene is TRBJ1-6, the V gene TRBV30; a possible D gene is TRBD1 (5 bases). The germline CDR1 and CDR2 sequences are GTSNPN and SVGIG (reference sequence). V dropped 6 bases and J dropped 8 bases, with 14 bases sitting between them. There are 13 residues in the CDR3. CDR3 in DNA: TGTGCCTGCCGGGACTCCGGTGATTCACCCCTCCACTTT. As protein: CACRDSGDSPLHF.

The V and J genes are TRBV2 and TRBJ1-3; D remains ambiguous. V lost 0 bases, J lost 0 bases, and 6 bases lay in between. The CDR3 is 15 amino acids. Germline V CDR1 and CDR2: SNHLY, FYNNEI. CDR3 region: CASSEAPGSGNTIYF. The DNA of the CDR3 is TGTGCCAGCAGTGAAGCCCCAGGCTCTGGAAACACCATATATTTT.

CDR3 in DNA: TGTGCCAGCAGCTTGGGCCGGACAGCGAACACCGGGGAGCTGTTTTTT. Amino acid sequence: CASSLGRTANTGELFF. The chain links TRBV11-3 to TRBJ2-2; the D gene is possibly TRBD1 (6 bases). Germline CDR1 SGHNT, CDR2 YENEEA. CDR3 length: 16 residues. Trimming pared 3 bases from V and 0 bases from J, leaving 11 bases between.

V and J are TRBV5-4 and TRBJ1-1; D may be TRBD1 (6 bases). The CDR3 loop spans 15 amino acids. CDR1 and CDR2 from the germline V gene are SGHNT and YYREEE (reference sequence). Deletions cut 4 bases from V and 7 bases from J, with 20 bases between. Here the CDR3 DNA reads TGTGCCAGCAGCCCTGGGGGGGGGCGGACGAGTGAAGCTTTCTTT. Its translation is CASSPGGGRTSEAFF. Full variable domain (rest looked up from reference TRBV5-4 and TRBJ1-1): ETGVTQSPTHLIKTRGQQVTLRCSSQSGHNTVSWYQQALGQGPQFIFQYYREEENGRGNFPPRFSGLQFPNYSSELNVNALELDDSALYLCASSPGGGRTSEAFFGQGTRLTVV.

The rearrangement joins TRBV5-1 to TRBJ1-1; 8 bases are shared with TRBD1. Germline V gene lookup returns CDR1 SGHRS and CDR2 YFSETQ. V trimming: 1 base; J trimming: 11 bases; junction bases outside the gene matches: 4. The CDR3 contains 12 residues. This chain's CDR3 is CASSLTTGAAFF. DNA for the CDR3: TGCGCCAGCAGCTTGACGACAGGGGCCGCTTTCTTT.

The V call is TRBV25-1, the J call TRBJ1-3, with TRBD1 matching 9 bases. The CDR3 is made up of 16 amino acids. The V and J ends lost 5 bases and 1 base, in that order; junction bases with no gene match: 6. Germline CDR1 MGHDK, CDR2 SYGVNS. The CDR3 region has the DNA TGTGCCAGCAGTAGGACAGGGGCTGTTTCTGGAAACACCATATATTTT. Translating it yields CASSRTGAVSGNTIYF.

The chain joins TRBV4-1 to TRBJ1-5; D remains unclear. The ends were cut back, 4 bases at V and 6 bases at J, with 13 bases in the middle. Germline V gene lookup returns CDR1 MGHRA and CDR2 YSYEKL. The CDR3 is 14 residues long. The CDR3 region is CASSLTSIGQPQHF. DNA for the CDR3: TGCGCCAGCAGCCTGACTAGTATCGGTCAGCCCCAGCATTTT.

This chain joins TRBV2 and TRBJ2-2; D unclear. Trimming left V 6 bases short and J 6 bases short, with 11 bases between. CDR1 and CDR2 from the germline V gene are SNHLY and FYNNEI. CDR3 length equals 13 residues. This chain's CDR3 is CASSATVAGELFF. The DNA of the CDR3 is TGTGCCAGCAGCGCTACGGTTGCCGGGGAGCTGTTTTTT.

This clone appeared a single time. CDR3 nucleotide sequence: TGTGCCAGCGGACTAGCGGCTACCTACGAGCAGTACTTC. This codes for CASGLAATYEQYF. V usage is TRBV6-5 and J usage is TRBJ2-7; 10 bases align to TRBD2. From germline, CDR1 is MNHEY and CDR2 SVGAGI. The CDR3 runs 13 residues. The J segment lost 2 bases and the V segment lost 8 bases, leaving 3 bases of the junction unmatched.

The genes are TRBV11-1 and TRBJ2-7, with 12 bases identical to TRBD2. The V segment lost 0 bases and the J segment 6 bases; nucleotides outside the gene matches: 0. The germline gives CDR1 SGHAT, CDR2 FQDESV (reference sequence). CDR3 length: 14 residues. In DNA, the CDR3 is TGTGCCAGCAGCTTAGCGACTAGCGGGGGCGAGCAGTACTTC. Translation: CASSLATSGGEQYF.

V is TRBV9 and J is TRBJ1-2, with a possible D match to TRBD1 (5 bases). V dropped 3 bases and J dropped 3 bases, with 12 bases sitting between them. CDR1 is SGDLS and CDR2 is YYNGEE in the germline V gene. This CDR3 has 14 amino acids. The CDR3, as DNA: TGTGCCAGCAGCGCCGGTGGGGGGTACTATGGCTACACCTTC. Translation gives CASSAGGGYYGYTF.

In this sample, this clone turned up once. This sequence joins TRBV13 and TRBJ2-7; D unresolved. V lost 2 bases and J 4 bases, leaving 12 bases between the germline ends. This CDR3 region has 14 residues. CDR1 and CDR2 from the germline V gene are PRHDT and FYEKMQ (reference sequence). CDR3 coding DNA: TGTGCCAGCAGCTTACGACTGAAATTTTACGAGCAGTACTTC. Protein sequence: CASSLRLKFYEQYF. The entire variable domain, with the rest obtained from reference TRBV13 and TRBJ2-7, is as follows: AAGVIQSPRHLIKEKRETATLKCYPIPRHDTVYWYQQGPGQDPQFLISFYEKMQSDKGSIPDRFSAQQFSDYHSELNMSSLELGDSALYFCASSLRLKFYEQYFGPGTRLTVT.

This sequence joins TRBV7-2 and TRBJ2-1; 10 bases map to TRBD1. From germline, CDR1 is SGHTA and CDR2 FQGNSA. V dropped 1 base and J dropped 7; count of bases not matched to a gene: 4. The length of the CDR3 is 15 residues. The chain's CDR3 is CASSLEGTGDNEQFF. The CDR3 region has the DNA TGTGCCAGCAGCTTAGAGGGGACAGGGGATAATGAGCAGTTCTTC.

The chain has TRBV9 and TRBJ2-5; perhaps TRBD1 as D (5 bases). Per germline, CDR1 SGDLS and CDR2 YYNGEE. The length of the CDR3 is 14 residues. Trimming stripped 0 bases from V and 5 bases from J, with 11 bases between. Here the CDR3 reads CASSVVVRDETQYF. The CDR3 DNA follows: TGTGCCAGCAGCGTAGTGGTCAGGGATGAGACCCAGTACTTC. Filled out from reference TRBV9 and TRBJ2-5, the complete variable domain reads DSGVTQTPKHLITATGQRVTLRCSPRSGDLSVYWYQQSLDQGLQFLIQYYNGEERAKGNILERFSAQQFPDLHSELNLSSLELGDSALYFCASSVVVRDETQYFGPGTRLLVL.

This chain's CDR3 is CASSRDSFTVGELFF. DNA of the CDR3: TGTGCCAGCAGCCGGGACAGCTTTACGGTCGGGGAGCTGTTTTTT. The gene calls are TRBV5-4 and TRBJ2-2; 7 positions agree with TRBD1. The ends lost 4 bases at V and 7 bases at J; junction bases unmatched: 10. The germline gives CDR1 SGHNT, CDR2 YYREEE (reference sequence). The CDR3 covers 15 residues.

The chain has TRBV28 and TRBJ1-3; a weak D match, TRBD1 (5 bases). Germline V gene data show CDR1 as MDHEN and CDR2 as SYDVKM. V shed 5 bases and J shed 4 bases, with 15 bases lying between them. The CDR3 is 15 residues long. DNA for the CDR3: TGTGCCAGCAGTCCCGGGGCAGGGAGGGGAAACACCATATATTTT. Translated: CASSPGAGRGNTIYF.

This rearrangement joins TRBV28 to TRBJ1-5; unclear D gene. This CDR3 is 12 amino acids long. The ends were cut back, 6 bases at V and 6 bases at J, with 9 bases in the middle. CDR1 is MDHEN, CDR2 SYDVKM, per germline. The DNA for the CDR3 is TGTGCCAGCAGCCCTACAGTTCAGCCCCAGCATTTT. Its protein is CASSPTVQPQHF.

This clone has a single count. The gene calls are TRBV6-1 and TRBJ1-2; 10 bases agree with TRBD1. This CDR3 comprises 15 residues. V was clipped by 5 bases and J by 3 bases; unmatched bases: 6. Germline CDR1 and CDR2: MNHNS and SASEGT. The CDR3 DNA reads TGTGCCAGCAGTAGCCGGGACAGGGGTGACTATGGCTACACCTTC. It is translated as CASSSRDRGDYGYTF.

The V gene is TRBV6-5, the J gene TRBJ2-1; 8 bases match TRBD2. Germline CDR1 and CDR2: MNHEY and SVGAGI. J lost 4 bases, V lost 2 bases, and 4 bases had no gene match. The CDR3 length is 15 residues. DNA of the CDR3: TGTGCCAGCAGTTACCCTGGCGGGGGGTACAATGAGCAGTTCTTC. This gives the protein CASSYPGGGYNEQFF.

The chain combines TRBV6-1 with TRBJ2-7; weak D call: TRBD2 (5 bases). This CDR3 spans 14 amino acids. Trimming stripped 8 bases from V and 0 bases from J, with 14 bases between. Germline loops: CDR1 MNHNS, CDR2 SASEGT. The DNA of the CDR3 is TGTGCCAGCGTTAGACAAGGGAGCTCCTACGAGCAGTACTTC. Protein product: CASVRQGSSYEQYF.

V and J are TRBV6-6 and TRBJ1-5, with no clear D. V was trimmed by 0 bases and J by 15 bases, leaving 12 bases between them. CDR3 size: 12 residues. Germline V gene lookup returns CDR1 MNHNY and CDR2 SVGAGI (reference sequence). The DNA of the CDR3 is TGTGCCAGCAGTTACTCGATGGGCAAGCTGCATTTT. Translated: CASSYSMGKLHF.

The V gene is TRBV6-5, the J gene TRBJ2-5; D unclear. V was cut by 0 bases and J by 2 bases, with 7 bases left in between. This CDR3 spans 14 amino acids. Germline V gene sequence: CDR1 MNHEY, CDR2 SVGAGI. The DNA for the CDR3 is TGTGCCAGCAGTTACTCGCATCTACAAGAGACCCAGTACTTC. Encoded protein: CASSYSHLQETQYF.

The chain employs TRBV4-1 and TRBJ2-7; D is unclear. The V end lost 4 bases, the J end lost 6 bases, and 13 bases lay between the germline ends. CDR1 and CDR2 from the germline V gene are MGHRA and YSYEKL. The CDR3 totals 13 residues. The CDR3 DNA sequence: TGCGCCAGCAGCCCCCCCGGAGCCGGCGAGCAGTACTTC. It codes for CASSPPGAGEQYF.

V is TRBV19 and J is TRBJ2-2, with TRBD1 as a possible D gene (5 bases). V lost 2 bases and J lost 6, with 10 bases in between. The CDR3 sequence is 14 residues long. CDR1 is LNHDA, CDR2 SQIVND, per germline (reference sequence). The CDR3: CASSIQGAAGELFF. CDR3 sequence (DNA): TGTGCCAGTAGTATACAGGGCGCGGCCGGGGAGCTGTTTTTT. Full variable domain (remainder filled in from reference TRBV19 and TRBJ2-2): DGGITQSPKYLFRKEGQNVTLSCEQNLNHDAMYWYRQDPGQGLRLIYYSQIVNDFQKGDIAEGYSVSREKKESFPLTVTSAQKNPTAFYLCASSIQGAAGELFFGEGSRLTVL.

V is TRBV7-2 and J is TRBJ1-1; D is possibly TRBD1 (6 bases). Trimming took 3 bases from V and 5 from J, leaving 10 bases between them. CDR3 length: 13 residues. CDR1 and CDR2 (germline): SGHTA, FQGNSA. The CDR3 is CASSFYRVTEAFF. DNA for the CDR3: TGTGCCAGCAGCTTCTACAGGGTTACTGAAGCTTTCTTT.

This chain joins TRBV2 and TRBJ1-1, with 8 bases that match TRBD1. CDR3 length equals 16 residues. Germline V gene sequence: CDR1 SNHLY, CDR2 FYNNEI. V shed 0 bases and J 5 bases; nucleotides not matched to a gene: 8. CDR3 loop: CASSEARTGGITEAFF. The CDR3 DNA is TGTGCCAGCAGTGAAGCGAGAACAGGGGGAATTACTGAAGCTTTCTTT.

The CDR3 region has the DNA TGTGCCAGCAGTTTGACAGGTCGTACCTACGAGCAGTACTTC. Amino acids: CASSLTGRTYEQYF. The J gene is TRBJ2-7, the V gene TRBV27; D perhaps matches TRBD1 (6 bases). Germline V CDR1 and CDR2: MNHEY, SMNVEV (reference sequence). The CDR3 covers 14 residues. Trimming stripped 3 bases from V and 2 bases from J, with 11 bases between.